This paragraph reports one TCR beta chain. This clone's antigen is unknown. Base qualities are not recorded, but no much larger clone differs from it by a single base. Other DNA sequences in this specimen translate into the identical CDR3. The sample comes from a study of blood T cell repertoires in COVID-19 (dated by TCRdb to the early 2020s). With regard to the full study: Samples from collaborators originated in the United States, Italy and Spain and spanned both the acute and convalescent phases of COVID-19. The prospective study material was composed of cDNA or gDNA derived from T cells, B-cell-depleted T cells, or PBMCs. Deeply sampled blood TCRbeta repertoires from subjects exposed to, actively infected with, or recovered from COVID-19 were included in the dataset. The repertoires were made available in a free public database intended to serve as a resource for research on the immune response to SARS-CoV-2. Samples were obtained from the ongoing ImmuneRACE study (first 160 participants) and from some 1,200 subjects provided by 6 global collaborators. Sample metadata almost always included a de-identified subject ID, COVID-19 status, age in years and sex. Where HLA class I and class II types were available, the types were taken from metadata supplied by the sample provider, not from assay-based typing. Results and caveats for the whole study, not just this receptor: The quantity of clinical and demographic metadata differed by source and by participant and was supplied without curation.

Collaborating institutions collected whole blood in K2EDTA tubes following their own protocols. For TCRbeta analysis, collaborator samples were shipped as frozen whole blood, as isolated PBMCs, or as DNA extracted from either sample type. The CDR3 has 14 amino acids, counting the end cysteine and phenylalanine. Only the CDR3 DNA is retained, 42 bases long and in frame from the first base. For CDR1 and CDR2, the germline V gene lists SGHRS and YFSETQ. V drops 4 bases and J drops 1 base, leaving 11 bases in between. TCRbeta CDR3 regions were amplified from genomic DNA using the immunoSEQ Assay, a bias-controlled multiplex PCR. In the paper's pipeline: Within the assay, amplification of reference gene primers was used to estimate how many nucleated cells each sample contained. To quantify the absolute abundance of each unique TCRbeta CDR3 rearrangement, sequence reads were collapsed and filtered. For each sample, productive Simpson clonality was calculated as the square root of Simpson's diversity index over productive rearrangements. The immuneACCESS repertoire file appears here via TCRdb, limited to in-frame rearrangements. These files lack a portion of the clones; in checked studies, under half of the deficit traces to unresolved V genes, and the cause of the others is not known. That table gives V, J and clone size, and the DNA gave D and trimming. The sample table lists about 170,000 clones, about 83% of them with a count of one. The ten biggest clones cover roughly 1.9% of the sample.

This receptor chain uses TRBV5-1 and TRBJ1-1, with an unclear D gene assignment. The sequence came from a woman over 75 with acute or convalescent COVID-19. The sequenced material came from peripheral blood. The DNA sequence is TGCGCCAGCAGCCCCCGAGCGGCGAACACTGAAGCTTTCTTT. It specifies CASSPRAANTEAFF. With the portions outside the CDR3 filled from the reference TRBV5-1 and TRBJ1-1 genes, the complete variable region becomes KAGVTQTPRYLIKTRGQQVTLSCSPISGHRSVSWYQQTPGQGLQFLFEYFSETQRNKGNFPGRFSGRQFSNSRSEMNVSTLELGDSALYLCASSPRAANTEAFFGQGTRLTVV.